This paragraph reports one TCR beta chain. Its antigen is unknown. Assay: immunoSEQ multiplex PCR; the TCRdb copy retains only in-frame clones and omits some. The data contain 14,000 to 15,000 clones, less than 65% of them singletons. Indicated treatment: treatment-naive control, cytoreductive nephrectomy. The V gene lost 3 bases and the J gene lost 1 base, with 6 bases spanning the gap. The CDR3 covers 13 residues. Germline CDR1 reads MDHEN; CDR2 reads SYDVKM. This entry comes from a study of radiation and T cells in renal cell carcinoma. The study's findings and limits: Irradiated tumors held more dominant CDR3 motifs than control tumors. Top 100 clonotypes averaged roughly 50% in irradiated versus about 40% in nephrectomy-only tumors.

This chain connects TRBV28 to TRBJ1-1; tentative D call: TRBD1 (5 bases). This TCR was recovered from a man aged 55-75 years with renal cell carcinoma. Sample: tumor tissue, taken from a patient whose treatment was nephrectomy without radiotherapy. Written as DNA, the CDR3 is TGTGCCAGCAGTTTGGGGCGGAACACTGAAGCTTTCTTT. Translating it yields CASSLGRNTEAFF.